This T cell receptor beta chain was observed in a study of response to subunit inactivated influenza vaccine. Notes on the study in general: Few new T cells, the authors suggested, are recruited by each seasonal influenza vaccination.

Using its own MiXCR run on the RT-PCR reads, TCRdb lists one record per CDR3 protein. The repertoire consists of more than 450,000 distinct CDR3 sequences, with approximately 11% occurring once and the leading ten covering about 10%. There are many counts of this clonotype. The antigen is unknown. The length of the CDR3 is 12 residues. Deletions cut 0 bases from V and 5 bases from J, with 3 bases between. The V gene's germline CDR1 is SGHKS and CDR2 YYEKEE (reference sequence). The sample was also linked to a second study, of T cells expressing NK-cell markers. That publication notes: UMI-tagged 5'RACE template switching yielded the TCR beta cDNA. Several experiments employed an anti-gamma-delta TCR antibody to confine sorting to alpha-beta TCR T cells. These clonotypes also led the CD3+CD56-NKG2C+ fraction in several donors. Expanded NKG2C+ T cell clones were not confirmed as HCMV-specific.

This specimen was PBMCs from blood, taken on the day of vaccination. The chain uses TRBV5-5 and TRBJ2-1; D uncertain. The origin of this receptor is a man in his forties or fifties who received an inactivated influenza vaccine. CDR3 sequence (DNA): TGTGCCAGCAGCTTGGACGACAATGAGCAGTTCTTC. Translating it yields CASSLDDNEQFF.